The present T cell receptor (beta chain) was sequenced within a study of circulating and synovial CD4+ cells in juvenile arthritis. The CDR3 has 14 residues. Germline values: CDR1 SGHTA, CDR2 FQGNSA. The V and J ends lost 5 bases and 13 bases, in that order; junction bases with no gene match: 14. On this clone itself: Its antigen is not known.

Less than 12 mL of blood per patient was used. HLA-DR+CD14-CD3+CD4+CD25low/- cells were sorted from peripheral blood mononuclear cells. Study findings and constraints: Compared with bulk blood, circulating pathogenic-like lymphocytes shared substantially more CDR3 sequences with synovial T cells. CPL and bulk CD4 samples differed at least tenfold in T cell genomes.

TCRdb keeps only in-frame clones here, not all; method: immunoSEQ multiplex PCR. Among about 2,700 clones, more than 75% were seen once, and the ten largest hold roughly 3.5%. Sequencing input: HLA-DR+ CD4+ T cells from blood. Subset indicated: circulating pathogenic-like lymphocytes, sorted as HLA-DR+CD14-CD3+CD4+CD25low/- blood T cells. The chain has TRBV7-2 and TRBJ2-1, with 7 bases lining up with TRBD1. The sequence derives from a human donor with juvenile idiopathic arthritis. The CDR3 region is CASSPQQGPESQFF. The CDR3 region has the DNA TGTGCCAGCAGCCCACAACAGGGGCCTGAATCCCAGTTCTTC.